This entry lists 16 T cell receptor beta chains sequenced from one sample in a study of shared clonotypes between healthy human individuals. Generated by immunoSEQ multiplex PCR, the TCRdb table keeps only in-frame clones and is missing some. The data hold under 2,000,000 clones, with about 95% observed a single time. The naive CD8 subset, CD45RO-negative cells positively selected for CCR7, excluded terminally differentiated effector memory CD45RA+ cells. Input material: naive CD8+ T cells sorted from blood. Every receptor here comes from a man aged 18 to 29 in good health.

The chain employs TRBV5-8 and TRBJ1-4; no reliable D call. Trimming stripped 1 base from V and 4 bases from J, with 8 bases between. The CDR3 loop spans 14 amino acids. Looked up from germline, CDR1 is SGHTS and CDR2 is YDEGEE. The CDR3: CASSLSGLNEKLFF. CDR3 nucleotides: TGTGCCAGCAGCTTGAGCGGCCTTAATGAAAAACTGTTTTTT.

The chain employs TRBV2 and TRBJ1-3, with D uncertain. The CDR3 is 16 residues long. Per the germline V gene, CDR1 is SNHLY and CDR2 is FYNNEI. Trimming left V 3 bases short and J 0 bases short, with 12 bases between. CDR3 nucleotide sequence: TGTGCCAGCAGTGATGGAGGGCCAAGCTCTGGAAACACCATATATTTT. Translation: CASSDGGPSSGNTIYF.

This CDR3 reads CASSQDLGGARPQYF. The CDR3 region has the DNA TGCGCCAGCAGCCAAGATTTAGGGGGGGCTAGGCCCCAGTACTTC. The chain combines TRBV4-1 with TRBJ2-5, with D perhaps matching TRBD2 (7 bases). Germline CDR1 MGHRA, CDR2 YSYEKL. This CDR3 has 15 amino acids. The V and J ends lost 0 bases and 9 bases respectively, with 17 bases between them.

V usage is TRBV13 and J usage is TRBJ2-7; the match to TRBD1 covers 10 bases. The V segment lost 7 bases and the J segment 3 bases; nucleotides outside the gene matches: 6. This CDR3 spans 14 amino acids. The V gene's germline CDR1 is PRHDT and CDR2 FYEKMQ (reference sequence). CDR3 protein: CASTQRDRGYEQYF. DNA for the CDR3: TGTGCCAGCACTCAAAGGGACAGGGGCTACGAGCAGTACTTC.

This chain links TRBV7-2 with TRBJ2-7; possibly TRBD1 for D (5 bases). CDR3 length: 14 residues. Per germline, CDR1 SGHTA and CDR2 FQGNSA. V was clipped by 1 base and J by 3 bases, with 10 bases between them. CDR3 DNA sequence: TGTGCCAGCAGCTTAGTGCAGGGCAACTACGAGCAGTACTTC. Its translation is CASSLVQGNYEQYF.

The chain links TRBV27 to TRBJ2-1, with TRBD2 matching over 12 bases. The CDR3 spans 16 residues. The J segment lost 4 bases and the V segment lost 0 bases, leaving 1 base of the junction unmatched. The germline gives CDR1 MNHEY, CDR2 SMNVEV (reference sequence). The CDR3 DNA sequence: TGTGCCAGCAGTTTATCGACTAGCGGGGGTTACAATGAGCAGTTCTTC. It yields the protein CASSLSTSGGYNEQFF.

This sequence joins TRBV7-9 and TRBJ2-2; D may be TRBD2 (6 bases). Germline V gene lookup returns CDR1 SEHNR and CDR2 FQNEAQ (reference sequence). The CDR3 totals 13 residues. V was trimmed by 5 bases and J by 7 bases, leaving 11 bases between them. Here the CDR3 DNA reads TGTGCCAGCAGCCCTCCCGGGGGCGGGGAGCTGTTTTTT. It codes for CASSPPGGGELFF.

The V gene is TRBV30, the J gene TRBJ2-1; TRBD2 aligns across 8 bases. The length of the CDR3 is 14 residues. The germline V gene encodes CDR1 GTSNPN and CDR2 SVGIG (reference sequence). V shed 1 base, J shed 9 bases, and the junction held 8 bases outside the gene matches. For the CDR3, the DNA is TGTGCCTGGAGTGCCCGGGAGGGGTACGGTGAGCAGTTCTTC. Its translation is CAWSAREGYGEQFF.

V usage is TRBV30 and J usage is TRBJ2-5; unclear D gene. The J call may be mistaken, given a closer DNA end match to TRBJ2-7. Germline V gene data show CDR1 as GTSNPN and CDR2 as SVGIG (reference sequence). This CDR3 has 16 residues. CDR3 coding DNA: TGTGCCTGGAGTGACCCACCCCATCTCGGAACCTACGAGCAGTACTTC. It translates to CAWSDPPHLGTYEQYF.

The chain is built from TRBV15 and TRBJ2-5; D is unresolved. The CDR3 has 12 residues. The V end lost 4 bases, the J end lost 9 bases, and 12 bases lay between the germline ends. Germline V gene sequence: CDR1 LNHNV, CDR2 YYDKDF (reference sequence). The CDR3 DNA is TGTGCCACCAGCACCGGCGGATGGGCCCAGTACTTC. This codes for CATSTGGWAQYF.

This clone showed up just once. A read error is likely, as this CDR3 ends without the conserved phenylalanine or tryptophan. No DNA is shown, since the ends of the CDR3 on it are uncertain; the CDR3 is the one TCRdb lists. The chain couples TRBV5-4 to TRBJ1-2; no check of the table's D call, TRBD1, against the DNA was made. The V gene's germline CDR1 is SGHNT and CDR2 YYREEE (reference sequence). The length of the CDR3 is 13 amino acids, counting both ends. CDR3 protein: CASSLIGTDTPFY.

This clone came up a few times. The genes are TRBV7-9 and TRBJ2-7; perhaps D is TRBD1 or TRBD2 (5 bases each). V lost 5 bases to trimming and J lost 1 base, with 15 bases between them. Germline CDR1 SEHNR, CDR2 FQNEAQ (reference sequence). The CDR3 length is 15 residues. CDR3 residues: CASSQNWDLSYEQYF. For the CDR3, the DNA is TGTGCCAGCAGCCAAAATTGGGACCTATCCTACGAGCAGTACTTC.

Here the CDR3 reads CASSVSQGLSSYEQYF. The DNA of the CDR3 is TGTGCCAGCAGTGTTTCACAGGGCCTGAGCTCCTACGAGCAGTACTTC. V is TRBV2 and J is TRBJ2-7; D might be TRBD1 (6 bases). The germline gives CDR1 SNHLY, CDR2 FYNNEI. V dropped 4 bases and J dropped 0 bases, with 16 bases sitting between them. The CDR3 covers 16 residues.

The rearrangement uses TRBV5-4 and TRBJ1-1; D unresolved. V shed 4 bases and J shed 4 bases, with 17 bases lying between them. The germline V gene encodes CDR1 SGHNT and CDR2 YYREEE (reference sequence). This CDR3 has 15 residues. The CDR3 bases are TGTGCCAGCAGCCCTCCCGGTGCCTGGGGCACTGAAGCTTTCTTT. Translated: CASSPPGAWGTEAFF.

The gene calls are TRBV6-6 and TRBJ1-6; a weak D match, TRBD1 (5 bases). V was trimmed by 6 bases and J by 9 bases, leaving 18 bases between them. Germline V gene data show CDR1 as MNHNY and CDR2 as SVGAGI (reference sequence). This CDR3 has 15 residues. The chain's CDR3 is CASSPHSGAASPLHF. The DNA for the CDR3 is TGTGCCAGCAGCCCTCACTCCGGGGCCGCTTCACCCCTCCACTTT.

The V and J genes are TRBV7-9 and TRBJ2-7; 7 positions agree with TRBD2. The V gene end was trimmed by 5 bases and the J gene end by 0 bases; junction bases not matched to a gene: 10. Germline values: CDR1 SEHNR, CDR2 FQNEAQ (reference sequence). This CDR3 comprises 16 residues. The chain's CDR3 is CASSPDGRAPSYEQYF. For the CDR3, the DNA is TGTGCCAGCAGCCCCGATGGGAGGGCACCCTCCTACGAGCAGTACTTC. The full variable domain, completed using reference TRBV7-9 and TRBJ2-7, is DTGVSQNPRHKITKRGQNVTFRCDPISEHNRLYWYRQTLGQGPEFLTYFQNEAQLEKSRLLSDRFSAERPKGSFSTLEIQRTEQGDSAMYLCASSPDGRAPSYEQYFGPGTRLTVT.